This TCR beta chain was recorded in a study of blood T cells in healthy people across ages. A J-beta primer mix and a sample-barcoded 5' primer were used in a second PCR of roughly 7 to 12 cycles. TCRdb reprocessed the 5' RACE reads with MiXCR, giving one entry per CDR3 protein. This sample yields about 1.8 million distinct CDR3 sequences, of which 49% are seen a single time; more than 2% belongs to the top ten. V was clipped by 5 bases and J by 0 bases; unmatched bases: 4. This CDR3 spans 15 amino acids. Germline V gives CDR1 MNHEY, CDR2 SVGEGT. This chain connects TRBV6-2 or TRBV6-3 to TRBJ1-3, with 7 bases that match TRBD1. The sample was blood. This receptor was obtained from a woman aged 40 to 55 in good health. CDR3 protein: CASSNRGRSGNTIYF. CDR3 sequence (DNA): TGTGCCAGCAGTAACAGGGGACGCTCTGGAAACACCATATATTTT.